The TCR beta chain described here comes from a study of prognosis after radiotherapy for stage I lung cancer. About the research overall: April 2018 to early 2019 saw enrollment of stage I non-small cell lung cancer patients. Among the non-small cell lung cancer patients, all were considered medically inoperable. Findings and caveats of the study: After stereotactic body radiation therapy, median unique TCR clones were roughly 6,900, down from some 10,000.

This CDR3 is 15 amino acids long. Germline CDR1 and CDR2: MDHEN and SYDVKM. V lost 6 bases, J lost 7 bases, and 21 bases lay in between. From genomic DNA, two-round multiplex PCR was used to amplify TCR beta CDR3. Gene-specific TRBV and TRBJ primers were used in PCR round one. TCRdb re-derived calls from the multiplex PCR reads in MiXCR, one entry per CDR3 protein. In the table there are approximately 20,000 distinct CDR3 sequences, roughly 26% of which are singletons. A draw of roughly 6 milliliters of peripheral blood took place at each of two time points. This clonotype was recorded many times. The antigen is undetermined.

The material sequenced was PBMCs, taken before or after stereotactic body radiation therapy (not recorded which). The V and J genes are TRBV28 and TRBJ1-2; D is possibly TRBD1 (6 bases). The TCR originated in a donor over 45 with non-small cell lung cancer. The CDR3, as DNA: TGTGCCAGCAGGGATTTGGGGGGGCGAGGGATTGGCTACACCTTC. This translates into CASRDLGGRGIGYTF.